A single sample gave rise to the 23 T cell receptor beta chains below, sequenced in a study of OX40 agonist ivuxolimab in advanced cancers. Using immunoSEQ multiplex PCR, the repertoire was profiled, and TCRdb retains in-frame clones only, with some absent. The sample yields 9,500 to 14,000 clones, about 80% seen once. Source: CD4+ or CD8+ T cells sorted from blood, taken in a trial of the OX40 agonist ivuxolimab. Receptor source: an adult with an advanced solid tumor such as melanoma, head and neck, liver or kidney cancer.

The chain couples TRBV4-2 to TRBJ1-2; D gene ambiguous. Trimming left V 0 bases short and J 7 bases short, with 15 bases between. This CDR3 region has 15 residues. Per the germline V gene, CDR1 is LGHNA and CDR2 is YNFKEQ. CDR3: CASSQEIPVPGGYTF. The DNA of the CDR3 is TGTGCCAGCAGCCAAGAGATTCCGGTTCCCGGTGGCTACACCTTC.

Regarding this clone: With a much larger clone just one base away, this may be a read error. V usage is TRBV7-6 and J usage is TRBJ2-2; D not certain. Germline V CDR1 and CDR2: SGHVS, FNYEAQ. The CDR3 has 14 amino acids. The ends were cut back, 2 bases at V and 1 base at J, with 5 bases in the middle. The CDR3 loop is CASSLWGNTGELFF. The CDR3 region has the DNA TGTGCCAGCAGCTTATGGGGGAACACCGGGGAGCTGTTTTTT.

V is TRBV7-6 and J is TRBJ2-2; TRBD1 aligns across 9 bases. Germline V gene sequence: CDR1 SGHVS, CDR2 FNYEAQ. CDR3 length equals 16 residues. J lost 3 bases, V lost 5 bases, and 7 bases had no gene match. This chain's CDR3 is CASSPTGGPDTGELFF. The DNA of the CDR3 is TGTGCCAGCAGCCCTACAGGGGGCCCCGACACCGGGGAGCTGTTTTTT.

This clone showed up just once. This rearrangement joins TRBV7-9 to TRBJ2-7; 8 bases map to TRBD1. Per the germline V gene, CDR1 is SEHNR and CDR2 is FQNEAQ (reference sequence). V trimming: 5 bases; J trimming: 2 bases; junction bases outside the gene matches: 11. CDR3 size: 16 residues. CDR3 amino acids: CASSPTLGTGAYEQYF. CDR3 sequence (DNA): TGTGCCAGCAGCCCCACCCTCGGGACAGGAGCCTACGAGCAGTACTTC.

The chain recombines TRBV18 with TRBJ2-5, with TRBD2 identical over 11 bases. CDR3 size: 15 residues. CDR1 and CDR2 from the germline V gene are KGHSH and LQKENI. The J segment lost 4 bases and the V segment lost 3 bases, leaving 4 bases of the junction unmatched. DNA for the CDR3: TGTGCCAGCTCACCGCCCCTAGCGGGAGGAGAGACCCAGTACTTC. Amino acid sequence: CASSPPLAGGETQYF.

This clone showed up just once. The chain employs TRBV6-1 and TRBJ1-5; D unclear. Trimming pared 7 bases from V and 3 bases from J, leaving 13 bases between. The CDR3 is 14 residues long. The germline gives CDR1 MNHNS, CDR2 SASEGT. The CDR3 reads CASIETGPNQPQHF. CDR3 sequence (DNA): TGTGCCAGCATTGAGACCGGCCCCAATCAGCCCCAGCATTTT.

The J gene is TRBJ2-3, the V gene TRBV11-2; no clear D gene. There are 13 residues in the CDR3. The V gene's germline CDR1 is SGHAT and CDR2 FQNNGV. V was pared by 3 bases and J by 3 bases, with 7 bases between. Here the CDR3 DNA reads TGTGCCAGCAGCTTGATAGAGACAGATACGCAGTATTTT. Amino acids: CASSLIETDTQYF.

The chain combines TRBV2 with TRBJ1-5; 12 bases map to TRBD1. The length of the CDR3 is 16 residues. Germline CDR1 reads SNHLY; CDR2 reads FYNNEI. After removal of 7 bases from V and 7 bases from J, the junction contained 11 bases not matched to a gene. The CDR3 reads CASTLWGTGGGQPQHF. As DNA, the CDR3 is TGTGCCAGCACCCTTTGGGGGACAGGGGGCGGCCAGCCCCAGCATTTT. The full variable domain, completed using reference TRBV2 and TRBJ1-5, is EPEVTQTPSHQVTQMGQEVILRCVPISNHLYFYWYRQILGQKVEFLVSFYNNEISEKSEIFDDQFSVERPDGSNFTLKIRSTKLEDSAMYFCASTLWGTGGGQPQHFGDGTRLSIL.

This chain connects TRBV27 to TRBJ2-1; D may be TRBD1 (5 bases). Trimming cost V 7 bases and J 6 bases, with 10 bases left between them. Per germline, CDR1 MNHEY and CDR2 SMNVEV (reference sequence). CDR3 length equals 12 residues. Here the CDR3 reads CASMQGVNEQFF. Written as DNA, the CDR3 is TGTGCCAGCATGCAGGGCGTCAATGAGCAGTTCTTC.

This clone is termed medium-sized (0.01 to 0.1%). This chain uses TRBV9 with TRBJ2-2; D may be TRBD1 (7 bases). Germline V gene sequence: CDR1 SGDLS, CDR2 YYNGEE. Trimming shortened V by 5 bases and J by 5 bases, and 16 bases separated the two germline ends. The CDR3 consists of 15 residues. CDR3 DNA: TGTGCCAGCAGGACAGGGCGCGCGGGGACCGGGGAGCTGTTTTTT. As protein: CASRTGRAGTGELFF.

The chain uses TRBV2 and TRBJ2-1; possibly TRBD2 for D (6 bases). V lost 6 bases to trimming and J lost 3 bases, with 12 bases between them. Germline values: CDR1 SNHLY, CDR2 FYNNEI. CDR3 length equals 14 residues. Written as DNA, the CDR3 is TGTGCCAGCAGATGGAGGGCAGTCTACAATGAGCAGTTCTTC. Translation: CASRWRAVYNEQFF.

In its sample, this clone was seen a few times. The chain is built from TRBV6-1 and TRBJ2-3; 13 nucleotides agree with TRBD2. Germline CDR1 reads MNHNS; CDR2 reads SASEGT. The CDR3 length is 15 residues. The V segment lost 6 bases and the J segment 6 bases; nucleotides outside the gene matches: 6. The DNA of the CDR3 is TGTGCCAGCAGGGGACTAGCGGGAAGCTTGGATACGCAGTATTTT. As protein: CASRGLAGSLDTQYF.

Here the CDR3 reads CASSSETTGNEQYF. The DNA for the CDR3 is TGTGCCAGCAGCTCCGAAACGACAGGTAACGAGCAGTACTTC. The chain joins TRBV13 to TRBJ2-7; D may be TRBD1 (6 bases). The V gene lost 4 bases and the J gene lost 5 bases, with 15 bases spanning the gap. Per the germline V gene, CDR1 is PRHDT and CDR2 is FYEKMQ (reference sequence). This CDR3 is built from 14 residues.

In its sample, this clone ranks as medium-sized (0.01 to 0.1%). The rearrangement links TRBV19 to TRBJ1-2; maybe TRBD1 (6 bases). This CDR3 is 14 amino acids long. The V and J ends lost 7 bases and 2 bases respectively, with 14 bases between them. CDR1 is LNHDA, CDR2 SQIVND, per germline (reference sequence). CDR3 nucleotides: TGTGCCAGTACCACAGGGTACAGAAACTATGGCTACACCTTC. It yields the protein CASTTGYRNYGYTF. Supplemented by reference TRBV19 and TRBJ1-2, the full variable domain reads DGGITQSPKYLFRKEGQNVTLSCEQNLNHDAMYWYRQDPGQGLRLIYYSQIVNDFQKGDIAEGYSVSREKKESFPLTVTSAQKNPTAFYLCASTTGYRNYGYTFGSGTRLTVV.

The V call is TRBV29-1, the J call TRBJ2-5; D may be TRBD1 (6 bases). V was cut by 4 bases and J by 1 base, with 7 bases left in between. This CDR3 spans 12 amino acids. From germline, CDR1 is SQVTM and CDR2 ANQGSEA. CDR3 region: CSVVTGQETQYF. The CDR3 DNA sequence: TGCAGCGTTGTGACAGGCCAAGAGACCCAGTACTTC.

The chain uses TRBV27 and TRBJ2-7; TRBD2 is a possible D gene (6 bases). V was pared by 3 bases and J by 0 bases, with 12 bases between. CDR3 length equals 15 residues. Germline V gene data show CDR1 as MNHEY and CDR2 as SMNVEV (reference sequence). This chain's CDR3 is CASSLGGGSSYEQYF. CDR3 bases: TGTGCCAGCAGTTTGGGAGGAGGGAGCTCCTACGAGCAGTACTTC.

The chain joins TRBV2 to TRBJ1-2, with 11 bases fitting TRBD1. The germline V gene has CDR1 SNHLY and CDR2 FYNNEI. V lost 11 bases and J lost 2; bases outside the gene matches: 4. The CDR3 has 13 amino acids. CDR3 residues: CALWTGGNYGYTF. CDR3 in DNA: TGTGCCTTGTGGACAGGGGGCAACTATGGCTACACCTTC.

The V and J genes are TRBV7-8 and TRBJ1-5; D is possibly TRBD1 (5 bases). Germline V lookup: CDR1 SGHVS, CDR2 FQNEAQ. This CDR3 is 15 amino acids long. The V end lost 3 bases, the J end lost 6 bases, and 15 bases lay between the germline ends. The CDR3 reads CASSFRGGETQPQHF. CDR3 coding DNA: TGTGCCAGCAGCTTTAGGGGCGGGGAGACTCAGCCCCAGCATTTT.

The chain recombines TRBV4-1 with TRBJ2-7, with a tentative D call TRBD1 (5 bases). Germline V gene sequence: CDR1 MGHRA, CDR2 YSYEKL. This CDR3 has 16 residues. Trimming stripped 2 bases from V and 2 bases from J, with 16 bases between. This CDR3 reads CASSQQSTDSPYEQYF. The CDR3 bases are TGCGCCAGCAGCCAACAGTCCACCGACAGCCCCTACGAGCAGTACTTC.

This clone was found a few times. The rearrangement joins TRBV13 to TRBJ1-1, with 8 bases matching TRBD1. CDR3 size: 18 residues. The germline V gene has CDR1 PRHDT and CDR2 FYEKMQ (reference sequence). V was clipped by 0 bases and J by 1 base; unmatched bases: 10. The CDR3 reads CASSLGIPGQGRNTEAFF. As DNA, the CDR3 is TGTGCCAGCAGCTTAGGCATCCCCGGACAGGGAAGGAACACTGAAGCTTTCTTT. Filled out from reference TRBV13 and TRBJ1-1, the complete variable domain reads AAGVIQSPRHLIKEKRETATLKCYPIPRHDTVYWYQQGPGQDPQFLISFYEKMQSDKGSIPDRFSAQQFSDYHSELNMSSLELGDSALYFCASSLGIPGQGRNTEAFFGQGTRLTVV.

The chain links TRBV19 to TRBJ2-3; 7 bases map to TRBD2. V lost 8 bases, J lost 3 bases, and 8 bases stayed unmatched. Germline-derived CDR1 and CDR2 are LNHDA and SQIVND (reference sequence). This CDR3 has 14 residues. This CDR3 is CASSHGGRTDTQYF. The CDR3 nucleotides are TGTGCCAGTTCCCACGGGGGGAGGACAGATACGCAGTATTTT.

The genes are TRBV25-1 and TRBJ2-1; D unclear. The V end was cut by 2 bases, the J end by 6 bases, with 14 bases between. The V gene's germline CDR1 is MGHDK and CDR2 SYGVNS. The CDR3 has 15 amino acids. In DNA form, the CDR3 reads TGTGCCAGCAGTGAAACCCCTCTTCGACTCAATGAGCAGTTCTTC. It encodes CASSETPLRLNEQFF. The complete variable domain, with remaining parts taken from reference TRBV25-1 and TRBJ2-1, reads EADIYQTPRYLVIGTGKKITLECSQTMGHDKMYWYQQDPGMELHLIHYSYGVNSTEKGDLSSESTVSRIRTEHFPLTLESARPSHTSQYLCASSETPLRLNEQFFGPGTRLTVL.

The rearrangement uses TRBV6-1 and TRBJ2-2; D possibly corresponds to TRBD2 (5 bases). Germline V gene sequence: CDR1 MNHNS, CDR2 SASEGT. With 2 bases removed from V and 7 bases from J, the gap between germline ends came to 17 bases. This CDR3 contains 16 residues. The CDR3 bases are TGTGCCAGCAGTGAACCCCCGCGTAGCGTCATCGGGGAGCTGTTTTTT. Translating gives CASSEPPRSVIGELFF.